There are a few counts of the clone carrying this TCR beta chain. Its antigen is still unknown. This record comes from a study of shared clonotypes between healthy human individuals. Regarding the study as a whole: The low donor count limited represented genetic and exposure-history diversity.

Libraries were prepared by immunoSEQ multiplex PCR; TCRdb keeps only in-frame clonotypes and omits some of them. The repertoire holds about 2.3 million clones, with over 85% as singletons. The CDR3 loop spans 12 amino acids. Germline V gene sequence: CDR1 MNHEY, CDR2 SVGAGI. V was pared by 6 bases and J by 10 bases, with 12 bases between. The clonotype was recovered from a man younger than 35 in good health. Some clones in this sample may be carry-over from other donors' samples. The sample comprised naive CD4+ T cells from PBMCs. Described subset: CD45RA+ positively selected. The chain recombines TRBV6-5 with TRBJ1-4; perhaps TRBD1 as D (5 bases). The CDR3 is CASRWTLGKLFF. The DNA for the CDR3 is TGTGCCAGCAGGTGGACATTGGGAAAACTGTTTTTT.